Below are 13 T cell receptor beta chains sequenced from a single sample in a study of OX40 agonist ivuxolimab in advanced cancers. Here immunoSEQ multiplex PCR was the method, and the copy in TCRdb shows in-frame clones only, minus some. The sample consists of around 20,000 clones, 65% to 80% of them appearing once. Source: CD4+ or CD8+ T cells sorted from blood, taken in a trial of the OX40 agonist ivuxolimab. These receptors were taken from an adult with an advanced solid tumor such as melanoma, head and neck, liver or kidney cancer.

The chain combines TRBV7-6 with TRBJ2-1; TRBD2 might be the D (8 bases). Deletions cut 5 bases from V and 0 bases from J, with 14 bases between. Germline V gene sequence: CDR1 SGHVS, CDR2 FNYEAQ. There are 16 residues in the CDR3. The CDR3 DNA follows: TGTGCCAGCAGCCCACGGGAGGGGGCCTCCTACAATGAGCAGTTCTTC. Translating it yields CASSPREGASYNEQFF.

There are a few counts of this clone. This chain's CDR3 is CASSRGGIYEQYF. The CDR3 DNA reads as TGTGCCAGCTCAAGGGGAGGGATCTACGAGCAGTACTTC. This chain joins TRBV2 and TRBJ2-7, with 7 bases identical to TRBD2. The length of the CDR3 is 13 residues. Germline CDR1 is SNHLY and CDR2 is FYNNEI. J lost 3 bases, V lost 8 bases, and 7 bases had no gene match.

This clone was detected only once. The rearrangement joins TRBV15 to TRBJ2-7, with D perhaps matching TRBD1 or TRBD2 (5 bases each). CDR1 is LNHNV and CDR2 is YYDKDF in the germline V gene (reference sequence). The CDR3 is 17 residues long. Trimming took off 0 bases at V and 3 bases at J, with 18 bases between the two ends. The CDR3: CATSRDLTGTDLYEQYF. CDR3 sequence (DNA): TGTGCCACCAGCAGAGATCTGACCGGGACCGATCTCTACGAGCAGTACTTC. The full variable domain, in which reference TRBV15 and TRBJ2-7 provide the parts outside the CDR3, is DAMVIQNPRYQVTQFGKPVTLSCSQTLNHNVMYWYQQKSSQAPKLLFHYYDKDFNNEADTPDNFQSRRPNTSFCFLDIRSPGLGDTAMYLCATSRDLTGTDLYEQYFGPGTRLTVT.

This chain connects TRBV28 to TRBJ1-5, with D hard to call. This CDR3 region has 15 residues. CDR1 is MDHEN, CDR2 SYDVKM, per germline. Trimming took off 1 base at V and 1 base at J, with 8 bases between the two ends. The CDR3 spells CASSLSGVSNQPQHF. Here the CDR3 DNA reads TGTGCCAGCAGTTTATCCGGGGTGAGCAATCAGCCCCAGCATTTT.

The chain couples TRBV15 to TRBJ1-1; D remains unclear. Trimming removed 1 base at V and 4 bases at J, with 10 bases between. Germline CDR1 is LNHNV and CDR2 is YYDKDF (reference sequence). The CDR3 consists of 14 residues. CDR3 bases: TGTGCCACCAGCAGAGTCCGGGAAGGCACTGAAGCTTTCTTT. It encodes CATSRVREGTEAFF. Using reference TRBV15 and TRBJ1-1 for the parts outside the CDR3, the full variable domain is DAMVIQNPRYQVTQFGKPVTLSCSQTLNHNVMYWYQQKSSQAPKLLFHYYDKDFNNEADTPDNFQSRRPNTSFCFLDIRSPGLGDTAMYLCATSRVREGTEAFFGQGTRLTVV.

V gene TRBV7-2 combines with J gene TRBJ2-7, with a tentative D call TRBD2 (5 bases). From germline, CDR1 is SGHTA and CDR2 FQGNSA. Trimming took 5 bases from V and 0 from J, leaving 11 bases between them. The CDR3 sequence is 14 residues long. The CDR3 loop reads CASSPWTSSYEQYF. CDR3 coding DNA: TGTGCCAGCAGCCCGTGGACTTCCTCCTACGAGCAGTACTTC.

This clone was recorded once. V gene TRBV10-3 combines with J gene TRBJ2-1; D tentatively reads TRBD1 or TRBD2 (5 bases each). The V gene's germline CDR1 is ENHRY and CDR2 SYGVKD. Deletions cut 11 bases from V and 8 bases from J, with 16 bases between. The CDR3 consists of 12 residues. In nucleotides, the CDR3 is TGTGCCGGGGGAGACTCTTCTGATGAGCAGTTCTTC. Translation: CAGGDSSDEQFF.

The chain employs TRBV27 and TRBJ2-2, with TRBD2 as a possible D gene (5 bases). The germline gives CDR1 MNHEY, CDR2 SMNVEV (reference sequence). The V end was cut by 4 bases, the J end by 1 base, with 16 bases between. The CDR3 is made up of 17 amino acids. The CDR3 bases are TGTGCCAGCAGTTCACACGGGCGAGGGAGGAACACCGGGGAGCTGTTTTTT. Translating gives CASSSHGRGRNTGELFF.

This clone ranks as medium-sized. J is TRBJ1-1 and V is TRBV7-9; the D is unclear. V lost 1 base and J 5 bases, leaving 14 bases between the germline ends. Germline V lookup: CDR1 SEHNR, CDR2 FQNEAQ (reference sequence). The CDR3 has 15 amino acids. CDR3 DNA sequence: TGTGCCAGCAGCTTAGGGACGCGGACGGTTACTGAAGCTTTCTTT. Translated: CASSLGTRTVTEAFF.

The chain recombines TRBV7-6 with TRBJ2-7, with 7 positions matching TRBD2. J was trimmed by 2 bases and V by 5 bases; bases with no gene match: 18. The germline V gene encodes CDR1 SGHVS and CDR2 FNYEAQ. This CDR3 is 18 amino acids long. CDR3 sequence reads: CASSLRDLSDGTTYEQYF. The CDR3 DNA reads as TGTGCCAGCAGCCTACGGGACTTATCGGACGGGACTACCTACGAGCAGTACTTC.

The chain's CDR3 is CASSSGSSNTGELFF. The CDR3 DNA follows: TGTGCCAGCAGCTCCGGGAGTTCAAACACCGGGGAGCTGTTTTTT. The chain links TRBV11-2 to TRBJ2-2, with TRBD2 as a possible D gene (6 bases). V was pared by 4 bases and J by 2 bases, with 11 bases between. The CDR3 sequence is 15 residues long. Per germline, CDR1 SGHAT and CDR2 FQNNGV.

The gene calls are TRBV6-5 and TRBJ2-7, with D tentatively TRBD2 (5 bases). The CDR3 contains 14 residues. Germline CDR1 MNHEY, CDR2 SVGAGI. Trimming stripped 2 bases from V and 1 base from J, with 9 bases between. CDR3 sequence reads: CASSYPGLSYEQYF. The CDR3 region has the DNA TGTGCCAGCAGTTACCCTGGACTGTCCTACGAGCAGTACTTC.

In its sample, this clone was seen once. The chain employs TRBV12-5 and TRBJ2-1, with TRBD2 as a possible D gene (7 bases). The CDR3 has 15 amino acids. Trimming pared 6 bases from V and 5 bases from J, leaving 17 bases between. Germline V gives CDR1 LGHNT, CDR2 FRNRAP. The CDR3 protein is CASGLGGAPHNEQFF. CDR3 DNA sequence: TGTGCTAGTGGCCTAGGGGGGGCGCCCCACAATGAGCAGTTCTTC.